Here is one T cell receptor beta chain with its context. V was clipped by 6 bases and J by 6 bases; unmatched bases: 19. This CDR3 has 18 residues. Per germline, CDR1 SGHVS and CDR2 FNYEAQ. These data are taken from a study of T-cell memory formation after mild COVID-19. In TCRdb, the 5' RACE reads were re-called with MiXCR into one record per CDR3 protein. In the table there are 300,000 to 350,000 distinct CDR3 sequences, more than 13% of which are singletons. The chain joins TRBV7-6 to TRBJ2-2; TRBD2 matches at 7 bases. This TCR came from a young man who had mild COVID-19 (a few samples of this study predate the infection). Cell type and time point are not known. Sequencing was carried out using PBMCs or a T cell subset sorted from them (not recorded which). CDR3 loop: CASSSPLRGGGTAGELFF. CDR3 bases: TGTGCCAGCAGTTCCCCCCTTCGCGGGGGAGGGACCGCCGGGGAGCTGTTTTTT.